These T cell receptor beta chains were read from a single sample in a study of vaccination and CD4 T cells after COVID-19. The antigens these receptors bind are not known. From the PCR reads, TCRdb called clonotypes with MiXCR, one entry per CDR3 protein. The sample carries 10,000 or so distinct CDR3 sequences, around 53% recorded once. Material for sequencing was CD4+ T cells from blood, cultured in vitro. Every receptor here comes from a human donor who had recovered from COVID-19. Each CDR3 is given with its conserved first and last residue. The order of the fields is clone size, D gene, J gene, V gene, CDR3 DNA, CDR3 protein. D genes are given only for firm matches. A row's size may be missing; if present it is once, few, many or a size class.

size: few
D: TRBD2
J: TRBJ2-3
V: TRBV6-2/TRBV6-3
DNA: TGTGCCAGCAAACCCCGACGGGGGGAAGATACGCAGTATTTT
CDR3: CASKPRRGEDTQYF

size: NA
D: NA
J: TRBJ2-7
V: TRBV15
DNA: TGTGCCACCAGCAGAGGATCCTACGAGCAGTACTTC
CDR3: CATSRGSYEQYF

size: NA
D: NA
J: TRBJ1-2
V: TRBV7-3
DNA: TGTGCCAGCAGCTTAACGAGGGACGGAAGGGATGGCTACACCTTC
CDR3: CASSLTRDGRDGYTF

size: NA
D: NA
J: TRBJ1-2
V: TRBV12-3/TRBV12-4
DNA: TGTGCCAGCACGAGTAGGGGAATTAATACCTTC
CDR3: CASTSRGINTF

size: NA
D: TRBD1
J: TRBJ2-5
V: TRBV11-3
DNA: TGTGCCAGCAGCCCCCGGGACAGCCAAGAGACCCAGTACTTC
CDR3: CASSPRDSQETQYF

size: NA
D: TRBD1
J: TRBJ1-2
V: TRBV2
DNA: TGTGCCAGCAGTGAAGATAGAGGCAGGGGGGGGCGTGGCTACACCTTC
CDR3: CASSEDRGRGGRGYTF

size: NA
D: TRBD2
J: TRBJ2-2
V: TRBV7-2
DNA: TGTGCCAGCAGGCGTACGGGGGGACGGACCGGGGAGCTGTTTTTT
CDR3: CASRRTGGRTGELFF

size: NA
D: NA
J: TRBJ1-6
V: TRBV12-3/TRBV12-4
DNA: TGTGCCACCTCCAGGAGCTCCTATAATTCACCCCTCCACTTT
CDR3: CATSRSSYNSPLHF

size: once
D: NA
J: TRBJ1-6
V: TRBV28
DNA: TGTGCCAGCAGTCTTCTGTCACACTCCTATAATTCACCCCTCCACTTT
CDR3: CASSLLSHSYNSPLHF

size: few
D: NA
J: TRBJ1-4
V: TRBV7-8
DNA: TGTGCCAGCAGCCAAGGGTACGAAAAACTGTTTTTT
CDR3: CASSQGYEKLFF

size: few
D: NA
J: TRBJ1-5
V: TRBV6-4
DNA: TGTGCCAGCCAAGGGACACCCGTAGAGGGCAATCAGCCCCAGCATTTT
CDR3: CASQGTPVEGNQPQHF

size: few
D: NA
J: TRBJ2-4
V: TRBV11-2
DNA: TGTGCCAGCAGCGCCTCTTGGGGACCTGCCCTCTTC
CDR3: CASSASWGPALF

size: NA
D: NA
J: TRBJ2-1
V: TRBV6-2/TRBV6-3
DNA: TGTGCCAGCAGTACCAGGGTGGTGGGGTTTCGGGACAATGAGCAGTTCTTC
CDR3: CASSTRVVGFRDNEQFF

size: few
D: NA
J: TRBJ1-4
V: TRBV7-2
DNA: TGTGCCAGCAGCTTTGGGTTACTAGGGGGTGAAAAACTGTTTTTT
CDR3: CASSFGLLGGEKLFF

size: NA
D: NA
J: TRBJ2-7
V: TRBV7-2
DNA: TGTGCCAGCAGCTTAAACTACTACGAGCAGTACTTC
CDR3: CASSLNYYEQYF

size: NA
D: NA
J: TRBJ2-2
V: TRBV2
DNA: TGTGCCAGCGGTGGGCCCCGAGTGACCGGGGAGCTGTTTTTT
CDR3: CASGGPRVTGELFF

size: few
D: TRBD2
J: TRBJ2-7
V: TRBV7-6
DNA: TGTGCCAGCAGCTTATCCGCGGGGGACGAGCAGTACTTC
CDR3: CASSLSAGDEQYF

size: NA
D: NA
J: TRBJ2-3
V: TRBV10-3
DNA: TGTGCCATCGGAGGGGCGGGTACAGATACGCAGTATTTT
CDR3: CAIGGAGTDTQYF

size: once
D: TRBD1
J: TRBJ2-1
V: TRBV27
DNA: TGTGCCAGCAGTTGGGACAGATACAATGAGCAGTTCTTC
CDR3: CASSWDRYNEQFF

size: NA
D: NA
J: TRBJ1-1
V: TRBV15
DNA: TGTGCCACCAGCATAGACAGAAACACTGAAGCTTTCTTT
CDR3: CATSIDRNTEAFF

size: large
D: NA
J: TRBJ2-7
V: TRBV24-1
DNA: TGTGCCACCAGTGAAGCGAAAGGACAGCGGACCAACTACGAGCAGTACTTC
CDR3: CATSEAKGQRTNYEQYF

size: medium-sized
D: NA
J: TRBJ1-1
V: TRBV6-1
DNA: TGTGCCAGCAGTGATTGGGGGCGGGACACTGAAGCTTTCTTT
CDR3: CASSDWGRDTEAFF

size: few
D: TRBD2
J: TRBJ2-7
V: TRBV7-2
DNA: TGTGCCAGCAGCTTAGCGTCTAGCGGGGCTAGCTCCTACGAGCAGTACTTC
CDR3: CASSLASSGASSYEQYF

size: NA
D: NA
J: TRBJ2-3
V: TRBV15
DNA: TGTGCCACCAGCCGCGGGTTTGGCACAGATACGCAGTATTTT
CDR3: CATSRGFGTDTQYF

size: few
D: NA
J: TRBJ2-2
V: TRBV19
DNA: TGTGCCAGTAGTATCCCCGGGACCGGGGAGCTGTTTTTT
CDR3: CASSIPGTGELFF

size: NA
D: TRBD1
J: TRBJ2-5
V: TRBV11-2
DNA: TGTGCCAGCAGCTTAGGTGTCGGGACAGAGGAGACCCAGTACTTC
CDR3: CASSLGVGTEETQYF

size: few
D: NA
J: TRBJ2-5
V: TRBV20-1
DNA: TGCAGTGCTACTCTCGTTCAAGAGACCCAGTACTTC
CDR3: CSATLVQETQYF

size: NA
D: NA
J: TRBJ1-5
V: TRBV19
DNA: TGTGCCACCGCGACGTACCTTGGCGGCCTCAATCAGCCCCAGCATTTT
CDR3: CATATYLGGLNQPQHF

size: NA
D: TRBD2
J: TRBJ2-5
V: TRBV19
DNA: TGTGCCAGTATTGGAGCGGGAGCGGAGACCCAGTACTTC
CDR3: CASIGAGAETQYF

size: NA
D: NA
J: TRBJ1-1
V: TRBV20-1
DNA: TGCAGTGCCCCCAGAGGAGGTTTGAACACTGAAGCTTTCTTT
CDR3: CSAPRGGLNTEAFF

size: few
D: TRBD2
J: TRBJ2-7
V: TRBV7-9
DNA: TGTGCCAGCAGCCCCACTAGCGGGGCCTCCTACGAGCAGTACTTC
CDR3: CASSPTSGASYEQYF

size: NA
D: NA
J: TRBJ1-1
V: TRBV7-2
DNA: TGTGCCAGCAGCACGGGTGTGAACACTGAAGCTTTCTTT
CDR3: CASSTGVNTEAFF

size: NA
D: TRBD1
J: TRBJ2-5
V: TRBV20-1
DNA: TGCAGTGCTACGACAGGGGGCGCAGAGACCCAGTACTTC
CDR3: CSATTGGAETQYF

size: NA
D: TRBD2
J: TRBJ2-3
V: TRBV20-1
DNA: TGCAGTGCAACTATTAGGACTAGCGGGGTCACAGATACGCAGTATTTT
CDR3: CSATIRTSGVTDTQYF

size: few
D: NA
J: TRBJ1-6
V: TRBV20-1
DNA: TGCAGTGCTAGAATACTCCAGGGCGGTAATTCACCCCTCCACTTT
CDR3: CSARILQGGNSPLHF

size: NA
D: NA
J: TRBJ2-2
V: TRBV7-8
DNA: TGTGCCAGCAGCCATAGACAGCCAAACACCGGGGAGCTGTTTTTT
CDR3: CASSHRQPNTGELFF

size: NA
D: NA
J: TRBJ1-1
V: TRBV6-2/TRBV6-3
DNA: TGTGCCAGCACCTCGTGGGGGGGGACTGAAGCTTTCTTT
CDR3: CASTSWGGTEAFF

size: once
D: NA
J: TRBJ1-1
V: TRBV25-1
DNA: TGTGCCAGCAGTGAATCTCGGGGGTACACTGAAGCTTTCTTT
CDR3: CASSESRGYTEAFF

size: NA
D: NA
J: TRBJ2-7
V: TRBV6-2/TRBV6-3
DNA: TGTGCCAGCAGACTGACACGAACCTACGAGCAGTACTTC
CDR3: CASRLTRTYEQYF

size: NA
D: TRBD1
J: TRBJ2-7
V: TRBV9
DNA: TGTGCCAGCAGCGCCGGGACAGGGCTCTACGAGCAGTACTTC
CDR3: CASSAGTGLYEQYF

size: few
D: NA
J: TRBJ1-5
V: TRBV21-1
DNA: TGTGCCAGCAGCAAAACAGGGGGCGATCAGCCCCAGCATTTT
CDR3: CASSKTGGDQPQHF

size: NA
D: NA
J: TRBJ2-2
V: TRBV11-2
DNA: TGTGCCAGCAGCTTTCAGCGGGTGAACACCGGGGAGCTGTTTTTT
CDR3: CASSFQRVNTGELFF

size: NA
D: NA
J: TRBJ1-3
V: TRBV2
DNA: TGTGCCGGCGGGGGGGAGACCGGAAACACCATATATTTT
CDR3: CAGGGETGNTIYF

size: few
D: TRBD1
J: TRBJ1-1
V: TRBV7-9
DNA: TGTGCCAGCAGCAGGGACAGGGGCACTGAAGCTTTCTTT
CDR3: CASSRDRGTEAFF

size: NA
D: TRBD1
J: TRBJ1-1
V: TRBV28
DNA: TGTGCCAGCAGTCTGGACAGGGTGATCACTGAAGCTTTCTTT
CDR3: CASSLDRVITEAFF

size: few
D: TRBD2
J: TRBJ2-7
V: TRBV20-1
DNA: TGCAGTGCCATTTCTAGCGGGAGGTACCCCTACGAGCAGTACTTC
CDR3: CSAISSGRYPYEQYF

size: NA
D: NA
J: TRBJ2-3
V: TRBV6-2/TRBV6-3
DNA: TGTGCCAGCAGTCCCGAGATTCCTAGACCCCAGTATTTT
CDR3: CASSPEIPRPQYF

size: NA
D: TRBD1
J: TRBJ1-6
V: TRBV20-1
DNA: TGCAGTGCTCGGACAGGGGACTATAATTCACCCCTCCACTTT
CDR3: CSARTGDYNSPLHF